The rows below give T cell receptor beta chains drawn from one sample of a study of CD8+ T cells in alopecia areata. The method was immunoSEQ multiplex PCR; TCRdb's version includes in-frame clones alone and lacks a portion of them. In the table there are roughly 150,000 clones, about 60% of which are singletons. The source material was CD4+ T cells sorted from blood, sampled at week 0. Every receptor here comes from a human donor with alopecia areata. Both conserved end residues are part of each CDR3. D genes are given only for firm matches. Only part of the rows carry a size: once, few, many, or a class if the clone is expanded.

j_gene | v_gene | abundance | d_gene | CDR3aa | CDR3nt
TRBJ1-1 | TRBV9 | . | . | CASSVVEGVTEAFF | TGTGCCAGCAGCGTAGTGGAAGGGGTCACTGAAGCTTTCTTT
TRBJ1-4 | TRBV4-1 | . | . | CASSQDPGHREKLFF | TGCGCCAGCAGCCAAGACCCGGGACATCGTGAAAAACTGTTTTTT
TRBJ2-2 | TRBV5-1 | . | TRBD2 | CASSLVAGVNTGELFF | TGCGCCAGCAGCTTGGTAGCGGGGGTGAACACCGGGGAGCTGTTTTTT
TRBJ2-1 | TRBV29-1 | . | . | CSVDPPHTYNEQFF | TGCAGCGTTGACCCTCCCCACACATACAATGAGCAGTTCTTC
TRBJ2-7 | TRBV30 | . | TRBD2 | CAWSVRLSGGYYEQYF | TGTGCCTGGAGTGTTAGGTTGAGCGGGGGATACTACGAGCAGTACTTC
TRBJ1-2 | TRBV19 | . | TRBD1 | CASSIGQAWGYTF | TGTGCCAGTAGTATTGGACAGGCCTGGGGCTACACCTTC
TRBJ2-1 | TRBV6-5 | few | . | CASSYSAGLTYNEQFF | TGTGCCAGCAGTTATTCAGCGGGCCTAACCTACAATGAGCAGTTCTTC
TRBJ2-1 | TRBV29-1 | . | . | CSVEMVGRGQFF | TGCAGCGTTGAAATGGTTGGGCGGGGGCAGTTCTTC
TRBJ2-5 | TRBV7-2 | . | . | CASSLFRTTGETQYF | TGTGCCAGCAGCTTATTTAGGACTACGGGAGAGACCCAGTACTTC
TRBJ2-2 | TRBV2 | . | TRBD2 | CASRTLAGSAGELFF | TGTGCCAGCAGAACACTAGCGGGGAGCGCCGGGGAGCTGTTTTTT
TRBJ2-6 | TRBV6-5 | . | . | CASSFASAGANVLTF | TGTGCCAGCAGTTTCGCCTCGGCTGGGGCCAACGTCCTGACTTTC
TRBJ2-7 | TRBV2 | . | . | CASKRDQSSYEQYF | TGTGCCAGCAAAAGGGATCAAAGCTCCTACGAGCAGTACTTC
TRBJ2-4 | TRBV29-1 | . | TRBD1 | CSAQTGTTKNIQYF | TGCAGCGCCCAGACAGGGACGACCAAAAACATTCAGTACTTC
TRBJ2-7 | TRBV29-1 | . | TRBD1 | CSARQGLAEQYF | TGCAGCGCCCGACAGGGTCTGGCCGAGCAGTACTTC
TRBJ1-5 | TRBV29-1 | . | . | CSVNDGKEPQHF | TGCAGCGTAAATGACGGCAAAGAGCCCCAGCATTTT